The present T cell receptor (beta chain) was sequenced within a study of CD8+ T cells in alopecia areata. Study summary: Patients given treatment had severity scored by the percentage of scalp area affected.

Following extraction, RNA underwent reverse transcription to cDNA, which served as the sequencing template. Produced via immunoSEQ multiplex PCR; TCRdb's table is partial and in-frame only. The sample includes approximately 160,000 clones, approximately 57% of them seen just once. A single count supports this clone. Its target is not known. The germline V and J ends were trimmed by 4 bases and 2 bases, with 15 bases remaining between them. There are 14 residues in the CDR3. The germline CDR1 and CDR2 sequences are SQVTM and ANQGSEA. Sample treatment: oral pan-JAK inhibitor, 5-10 mg twice daily. Obtained from alopecia areata patients were lesional scalp punch biopsies along with peripheral blood. Overall study findings and caveats: Possibly because of HLA-related factors, TCR sharing was less clear across patients than in mice. Normal scalp had lower clonality than lesional scalp, with alopecia totalis/universalis lesions showing this most strongly.

The chain is built from TRBV29-1 and TRBJ2-7; TRBD1 might be the D (6 bases). Sample: CD4+ T cells sorted from blood, taken at week 24, from a patient treated with tofacitinib. The sequence was collected from a human donor with alopecia areata. CDR3: CSVGNGRGTYEQYF. Written as DNA, the CDR3 is TGCAGCGTTGGAAACGGCAGGGGAACCTACGAGCAGTACTTC.